A single sample gave rise to the 31 T cell receptor beta chains below, sequenced in a study of blood T cell repertoires in COVID-19 (dated by TCRdb to the early 2020s). Receptors were amplified or captured by the immunoSEQ multiplex PCR assay. Not all clones reach the TCRdb copy of this immuneACCESS table, which keeps in-frame sequences only. Checked studies attribute under half of the gap to unresolved V genes and leave the rest unexplained. Recorded for this sample are some 70,000 clones; around four fifths of them occurred a single time. Roughly a tenth of the sample is in the top ten clones. Specimen: peripheral blood. These receptors originate from a woman aged 50 to 60 with acute or convalescent COVID-19.

The V gene is TRBV2, the J gene TRBJ2-5; 10 bases map to TRBD2. This CDR3 spans 14 amino acids. The germline CDR1 and CDR2 sequences are SNHLY and FYNNEI. Trimming cost V 4 bases and J 3 bases; bases outside gene matches: 2. The CDR3 is CASSGLAGEETQYF. The CDR3 DNA is TGTGCCAGCAGTGGGCTAGCGGGGGAAGAGACCCAGTACTTC.

V usage is TRBV18 and J usage is TRBJ2-1, with TRBD2 matching 7 bases. This CDR3 comprises 17 residues. J lost 4 bases, V lost 0 bases, and 9 bases had no gene match. CDR1 is KGHSH and CDR2 is LQKENI in the germline V gene. This chain's CDR3 is CASSPPGGSSPYNEQFF. DNA of the CDR3: TGTGCCAGCTCACCACCGGGGGGGAGTAGCCCTTACAATGAGCAGTTCTTC.

This clone was seen a single time. The rearrangement links TRBV28 to TRBJ2-5; 9 bases match TRBD2. Germline CDR1 reads MDHEN; CDR2 reads SYDVKM. The CDR3 is 15 residues long. The V gene end was trimmed by 3 bases and the J gene end by 4 bases; junction bases not matched to a gene: 6. For the CDR3, the DNA is TGTGCCAGCAGTTTTAGGCGGGAGGGCCGAGAGACCCAGTACTTC. Encoded protein: CASSFRREGRETQYF.

This chain joins TRBV3-1 (or the pseudogene TRBV3-2) and TRBJ2-5; D is unresolved. V lost 4 bases to trimming and J lost 7 bases, with 16 bases between them. The CDR3 extends over 14 amino acids. CDR1 and CDR2 (germline): LGHDT, YNNKEL (reference sequence). The CDR3 region is CASSPPSPSGTQYF. CDR3 sequence (DNA): TGTGCCAGCAGCCCGCCCTCGCCCTCCGGGACCCAGTACTTC.

The rearrangement uses TRBV9 and TRBJ2-7, with 12 bases lining up with TRBD2. This CDR3 has 15 amino acids. With 4 bases clipped from V and 3 bases from J, the junction kept 5 bases outside the gene matches. Germline V gene data show CDR1 as SGDLS and CDR2 as YYNGEE. Here the CDR3 DNA reads TGTGCCAGCAGCATCGGACTAGCGGGAAGCTACGAGCAGTACTTC. Its protein product is CASSIGLAGSYEQYF.

The gene calls are TRBV5-1 and TRBJ2-7; 7 bases fit TRBD2. From germline, CDR1 is SGHRS and CDR2 YFSETQ. The CDR3 loop spans 12 amino acids. The ends lost 0 bases at V and 12 bases at J; junction bases unmatched: 6. The CDR3 coding sequence is TGCGCCAGCAGCTTGGAAGCGGGGACTTTGTACTTC. Translation: CASSLEAGTLYF.

Relative to its sample, this clone is medium-sized. J is TRBJ2-3 and V is TRBV24-1; TRBD1 aligns across 8 bases. V shed 5 bases and J 2 bases; nucleotides not matched to a gene: 8. Germline CDR1 is KGHDR and CDR2 is SFDVKD. CDR3 length: 16 residues. DNA for the CDR3: TGTGCCACCAGTGTCGGACAGGGCATATCCACAGATACGCAGTATTTT. It codes for CATSVGQGISTDTQYF.

The gene calls are TRBV7-8 and TRBJ1-1; 8 nucleotides agree with TRBD1. The CDR3 totals 14 residues. CDR1 is SGHVS, CDR2 FQNEAQ, per germline. J gave up 2 bases and V 4 bases, and 3 bases lay outside the gene matches. CDR3 region: CASSWDRLNTEAFF. CDR3 in DNA: TGTGCCAGCAGCTGGGACAGGCTTAACACTGAAGCTTTCTTT.

This chain connects TRBV4-1 to TRBJ1-6; the D gene is possibly TRBD1 (6 bases). Germline V gene lookup returns CDR1 MGHRA and CDR2 YSYEKL. V lost 3 bases, J lost 3 bases, and 12 bases lay in between. The length of the CDR3 is 16 residues. CDR3 residues: CASSHPPGVYNSPLHF. CDR3 bases: TGCGCCAGCAGCCACCCACCAGGGGTCTATAATTCACCCCTCCACTTT.

This clone appeared once. The V gene is TRBV28, the J gene TRBJ2-7, with 10 bases lining up with TRBD1. This CDR3 region has 14 residues. The V and J ends lost 3 bases and 7 bases, in that order; junction bases with no gene match: 6. Germline V gives CDR1 MDHEN, CDR2 SYDVKM. The CDR3 DNA follows: TGTGCCAGCAGTTTCCGACAGGGGGCAGGGGAGCAGTACTTC. Translation: CASSFRQGAGEQYF.

V usage is TRBV7-9 and J usage is TRBJ1-1; 7 bases fit TRBD1. In germline, CDR1 is SEHNR, CDR2 FQNEAQ (reference sequence). V trimming: 5 bases; J trimming: 8 bases; junction bases outside the gene matches: 8. The length of the CDR3 is 13 residues. In DNA form, the CDR3 reads TGTGCCAGCAGCCCACAAGGGGGCTGGGAAGCTTTCTTT. It translates to CASSPQGGWEAFF.

This clone was counted once. The chain carries TRBV6-6 and TRBJ2-7, with TRBD1 identical over 9 bases. The CDR3 runs to 18 residues. Germline lookup yields CDR1 MNHNY and CDR2 SVGAGI (reference sequence). V was clipped by 6 bases and J by 7 bases; unmatched bases: 22. The CDR3: CASSRGTGSSLGGSEQYF. The CDR3 region has the DNA TGTGCCAGCAGCCGAGGGACAGGGAGCTCCCTCGGCGGATCTGAGCAGTACTTC.

V and J are TRBV19 and TRBJ2-1, with TRBD2 identical over 10 bases. Germline loops: CDR1 LNHDA, CDR2 SQIVND (reference sequence). This CDR3 spans 16 amino acids. The junction had 8 bases not matched to a gene; V was cut back by 6 bases and J by 3 bases. The CDR3 loop reads CASRGAAGGIYNEQFF. For the CDR3, the DNA is TGTGCCAGTAGGGGGGCAGCGGGAGGGATCTACAATGAGCAGTTCTTC.

This clone was counted a few times. The rearrangement joins TRBV28 to TRBJ1-6; D unclear. The length of the CDR3 is 16 residues. Germline V gene lookup returns CDR1 MDHEN and CDR2 SYDVKM. V was trimmed by 3 bases and J by 0 bases, leaving 9 bases between them. CDR3 protein: CASSFTLSSYNSPLHF. CDR3 nucleotide sequence: TGTGCCAGCAGTTTTACCTTGAGCTCCTATAATTCACCCCTCCACTTT.

The chain joins TRBV7-9 to TRBJ2-1; 14 bases are shared with TRBD2. V lost 5 bases, J lost 4 bases, and 13 bases stayed unmatched. The CDR3 covers 19 residues. Germline V CDR1 and CDR2: SEHNR, FQNEAQ (reference sequence). The CDR3 spells CASSAGTSGSIWAYNEQFF. The CDR3 DNA reads TGTGCCAGCAGCGCCGGGACTAGCGGGAGTATTTGGGCTTACAATGAGCAGTTCTTC.

The chain uses TRBV10-3 and TRBJ1-5; TRBD1 might be the D (5 bases). This CDR3 has 14 residues. V was trimmed by 7 bases and J by 6 bases, leaving 16 bases between them. Germline CDR1 ENHRY, CDR2 SYGVKD. CDR3 in amino acids: CAINSGGMGQPQHF. CDR3 coding DNA: TGTGCCATCAACTCCGGGGGGATGGGTCAGCCCCAGCATTTT.

The chain couples TRBV2 to TRBJ2-5; 14 nucleotides line up with TRBD2. Losses at the gene ends were 5 bases for V and 2 bases for J; bases not matched to a gene: 4. Germline CDR1 is SNHLY and CDR2 is FYNNEI. This CDR3 region has 16 residues. The chain's CDR3 is CASSLGLAGVQETQYF. The CDR3 DNA is TGTGCCAGCAGTTTGGGACTAGCGGGGGTACAAGAGACCCAGTACTTC.

This clone has only one observation. The rearrangement uses TRBV28 and TRBJ1-2, with 9 bases identical to TRBD1. V gave up 1 base and J gave up 7 bases; unmatched junction bases: 13. The germline gives CDR1 MDHEN, CDR2 SYDVKM. The CDR3 consists of 17 residues. The CDR3 is CASSLSSTGTGFRGYTF. CDR3 sequence (DNA): TGTGCCAGCAGTTTATCCTCAACCGGGACAGGGTTTCGTGGCTACACCTTC.

The chain uses TRBV10-2 and TRBJ2-7, with D possibly matching TRBD2 (7 bases). V was shortened by 6 bases and J by 0 bases, with 12 bases between the two germline ends. This CDR3 is 14 amino acids long. CDR1 is WSHSY and CDR2 is SAAADI in the germline V gene. Here the CDR3 reads CASRRGLISYEQYF. The CDR3 DNA sequence: TGCGCCAGCAGGCGGGGGCTGATCTCCTACGAGCAGTACTTC.

The chain couples TRBV30 to TRBJ2-1; 9 nucleotides line up with TRBD1. The CDR3 is made up of 16 amino acids. With 1 base clipped from V and 8 bases from J, the junction kept 12 bases outside the gene matches. Germline CDR1 GTSNPN, CDR2 SVGIG (reference sequence). Here the CDR3 reads CAWSAIPGQGGDEQFF. In DNA, the CDR3 is TGTGCCTGGAGTGCCATCCCGGGACAGGGAGGGGATGAGCAGTTCTTC.

V gene TRBV30 combines with J gene TRBJ1-6; 8 bases map to TRBD1. The V and J ends lost 3 bases and 9 bases, in that order; junction bases with no gene match: 22. Germline CDR1 is GTSNPN and CDR2 is SVGIG (reference sequence). CDR3 length: 19 residues. The CDR3 DNA reads as TGTGCCTGGAGCCGAGTGTATAAAGGAGGACAGGGAAGGGCTTCACCCCTCCACTTT. It specifies CAWSRVYKGGQGRASPLHF.

As concerns this clone: Other nucleotide sequences from this sample produce the same CDR3. The J gene is TRBJ1-5, the V gene TRBV18; possible D gene TRBD1, 6 bases. Deletions cut 3 bases from V and 4 bases from J, with 10 bases between. Germline CDR1 reads KGHSH; CDR2 reads LQKENI. The CDR3 runs to 14 residues. Here the CDR3 DNA reads TGTGCCAGCTCACCCAACAGGGATAATCAGCCCCAGCATTTT. Its protein product is CASSPNRDNQPQHF.

This clone was counted once. The chain couples TRBV2 to TRBJ1-6, with a tentative D call TRBD1 (5 bases). Trimming pared 7 bases from V and 9 bases from J, leaving 16 bases between. The CDR3 sequence is 14 residues long. CDR1 and CDR2 (germline): SNHLY, FYNNEI. This chain's CDR3 is CASKRLLGGSPLHF. Written as DNA, the CDR3 is TGTGCCAGCAAACGCCTCCTGGGGGGTTCACCCCTCCACTTT.

The rearrangement uses TRBV7-2 and TRBJ2-1; 9 nucleotides agree with TRBD2. This CDR3 has 15 amino acids. Germline V gene data show CDR1 as SGHTA and CDR2 as FQGNSA. V was pared by 5 bases and J by 3 bases, with 5 bases of the junction left unmatched. The CDR3 region has the DNA TGTGCCAGCAGCATTACAGCGGGGGGCTACAATGAGCAGTTCTTC. Protein sequence: CASSITAGGYNEQFF.

Written as DNA, the CDR3 is TGTGCCAGCCGACCTCCGGGAATGGGCAATCAGCCCCAGCATTTT. Its translation: CASRPPGMGNQPQHF. This rearrangement joins TRBV6-5 to TRBJ1-5, with D uncertain. V was clipped by 8 bases and J by 2 bases, with 16 bases between them. This CDR3 region has 15 residues. Germline CDR1 is MNHEY and CDR2 is SVGAGI.

This CDR3 reads CASSLVGGELFF. CDR3 in DNA: TGCGCCAGCAGCTTGGTCGGCGGGGAGCTGTTTTTT. The chain couples TRBV5-1 to TRBJ2-2; D not certain. V lost 0 bases, J lost 7 bases, and 4 bases lay in between. CDR3 length equals 12 residues. Germline V lookup: CDR1 SGHRS, CDR2 YFSETQ.

This clone was detected once. This chain's CDR3 is CASSPGSLGNNEQFF. In nucleotides, the CDR3 is TGTGCCAGCAGCCCGGGCTCACTAGGGAACAATGAGCAGTTCTTC. V is TRBV11-3 and J is TRBJ2-1, with D perhaps TRBD2 (5 bases). V shed 5 bases and J shed 5 bases, with 16 bases lying between them. Per germline, CDR1 SGHNT and CDR2 YENEEA. The CDR3 totals 15 residues.

The CDR3, as DNA: TGTGCCAGCAGTTCAAGGACAGGGGACACTGAAGCTTTCTTT. Translation: CASSSRTGDTEAFF. The V call is TRBV25-1, the J call TRBJ1-1; TRBD1 agrees at 9 bases. The ends lost 5 bases at V and 3 bases at J; junction bases unmatched: 4. Germline V gene lookup returns CDR1 MGHDK and CDR2 SYGVNS. This CDR3 contains 14 residues.

The chain uses TRBV10-3 and TRBJ2-2; 10 nucleotides match TRBD1. Trimming removed 11 bases from V and 5 bases from J; junction bases left unmatched: 8. This CDR3 spans 14 amino acids. Looked up from germline, CDR1 is ENHRY and CDR2 is SYGVKD. The CDR3 spells CASRDRGGTGELFF. CDR3 nucleotide sequence: TGTGCCTCCCGGGACAGGGGAGGTACCGGGGAGCTGTTTTTT.

This clone was seen a handful of times. The rearrangement links TRBV21-1 to TRBJ2-7; the D call of TRBD2 is as the table states it, not checked on the DNA. TRBV21-1 corresponds to a pseudogene. The CDR3 length is 20 residues. Here the CDR3 DNA reads TGTGCCAGCAGCAAAGGGGCGGGGATTGTTGCTAATAGCCCTCGGTACGAGCAGTACTTC. This gives the protein CASSKGAGIVANSPRYEQYF.

The V call is TRBV6-4, the J call TRBJ2-1; D may be TRBD2 (6 bases). This CDR3 comprises 17 residues. V was cut by 5 bases and J by 0 bases, with 17 bases left in between. CDR1 and CDR2 from the germline V gene are MRHNA and SNTAGT. The DNA of the CDR3 is TGTGCCAGCAGTTACAATCCGGGACTGTTCTCCTACAATGAGCAGTTCTTC. It encodes CASSYNPGLFSYNEQFF.